This paragraph covers one TCR beta chain sequence. Its antigen is as yet unknown. The CDR3 is made up of 13 amino acids. Per the germline V gene, CDR1 is MGHRA and CDR2 is YSYEKL. Trimming pared 3 bases from V and 12 bases from J, leaving 15 bases between. This sample is drawn from a study of T cells after yellow fever vaccination. Findings and caveats of the study: Abundant bulk-population clonotypes could contaminate the FACS-sorted repertoires. Subsequent to the booster, the majority of primary-vaccination clones reappeared (around 96% CD4, 85% to 90% CD8). Among all clonotypes, a small share was observed in both CD4 and CD8 compartments.

A universal primer site and UMIs were added as TCR cDNA was made by 5'RACE template switching. TCRdb recomputed calls from the 5' RACE reads with MiXCR, one row per CDR3 protein. The profile shows hundreds of thousands of distinct CDR3 sequences, about a sixth of them singletons. This sequence was found in a man aged 18 to 30 who received the YFV17D yellow fever vaccine. The chain carries TRBV4-1 and TRBJ1-5; D is possibly TRBD1 (5 bases). Sequenced material: PBMCs, taken around 5 days after the first yellow fever vaccination. The CDR3 loop is CASSHLGPQRQHF. CDR3 nucleotide sequence: TGCGCCAGCAGCCACCTGGGACCTCAACGCCAGCATTTT.